Below, 13 T cell receptor beta chains from the same sample are listed, as sequenced in a study of T cells after yellow fever vaccination. TCRdb fed the 5' RACE reads into MiXCR, producing one record per CDR3 protein. The table has some 300,000 distinct CDR3 sequences, about 10% seen once. The sample consisted of CD4+ T cells sorted from PBMCs, taken 45 days after the yellow fever booster vaccination. The receptors shown here come from a man aged 18 to 29 who received the YFV17D yellow fever vaccine.

The chain links TRBV7-9 to TRBJ1-1; maybe TRBD1 (5 bases). Looked up from germline, CDR1 is SEHNR and CDR2 is FQNEAQ (reference sequence). The CDR3 contains 10 residues. V gave up 9 bases and J gave up 7 bases, with 9 bases separating them. CDR3 in amino acids: CASRRVEAFF. The CDR3 DNA is TGTGCCAGTCGCAGGGTTGAAGCTTTCTTT.

The V gene is TRBV20-1, the J gene TRBJ2-4, with TRBD2 matching 11 bases. V shed 6 bases and J 3 bases; nucleotides not matched to a gene: 4. The CDR3 runs 14 residues. CDR1 is DFQATT and CDR2 is SNEGSKA in the germline V gene (reference sequence). The CDR3 spells CSAPTSGDKNIQYF. In DNA, the CDR3 is TGCAGTGCCCCGACTAGCGGGGACAAAAACATTCAGTACTTC.

This clonotype was observed a handful of times. The chain carries TRBV5-1 and TRBJ2-7; D gene uncertain. V was shortened by 8 bases and J by 3 bases, with 9 bases between the two germline ends. Germline lookup yields CDR1 SGHRS and CDR2 YFSETQ. The CDR3 sequence is 11 residues long. Here the CDR3 DNA reads TGCGCCAGTCACGAGTTCTACGAGCAGTACTTC. Amino acids: CASHEFYEQYF.

This chain uses TRBV25-1 with TRBJ1-2, with a weak D call TRBD1 (5 bases). Between the trimmed V and J ends, which lost 1 base and 4 bases, there was a span of 10 bases. This CDR3 is built from 14 residues. CDR1 MGHDK and CDR2 SYGVNS come from the germline V gene. In DNA form, the CDR3 reads TGTGCCAGCAGTGAATCGGGGGGAAGCTATGGCTACACCTTC. Its protein is CASSESGGSYGYTF.

The CDR3 spells CASISWMNTEAFF. CDR3 bases: TGTGCCAGCATTTCGTGGATGAACACTGAAGCTTTCTTT. The chain combines TRBV6-5 with TRBJ1-1; unclear D gene. CDR3 size: 13 residues. V gave up 7 bases and J gave up 0 bases, with 9 bases separating them. The V gene's germline CDR1 is MNHEY and CDR2 SVGAGI.

V is TRBV5-1 and J is TRBJ1-2, with TRBD1 identical over 9 bases. The V segment lost 4 bases and the J segment 4 bases; nucleotides outside the gene matches: 11. The germline gives CDR1 SGHRS, CDR2 YFSETQ. CDR3 length: 16 residues. DNA of the CDR3: TGCGCCAGCAGCGAAGCCCCGGGACAGGGAACCTATGGCTACACCTTC. The encoded protein is CASSEAPGQGTYGYTF. Variable domain in full (rest from reference TRBV5-1 and TRBJ1-2): KAGVTQTPRYLIKTRGQQVTLSCSPISGHRSVSWYQQTPGQGLQFLFEYFSETQRNKGNFPGRFSGRQFSNSRSEMNVSTLELGDSALYLCASSEAPGQGTYGYTFGSGTRLTVV.

This clonotype was seen a handful of times. The CDR3 DNA sequence: TGTGCCAGCAGTTTAACAGGGAGTGCTGGAAACACCATATATTTT. Translating it yields CASSLTGSAGNTIYF. This rearrangement joins TRBV12-3 or TRBV12-4 to TRBJ1-3; D perhaps matches TRBD1 (6 bases). V shed 2 bases and J shed 2 bases, with 10 bases lying between them. This CDR3 has 15 residues.

The rearrangement uses TRBV7-3 and TRBJ1-1, with 8 bases aligning to TRBD1. Trimming at V came to 3 bases and at J to 4 bases, leaving 10 bases not matched to a gene. From germline, CDR1 is SGHTA and CDR2 FQGTGA. CDR3 size: 16 residues. CDR3 DNA sequence: TGTGCCAGCAGCTTTATGGGGCAGGGGGCTCCCACTGAAGCTTTCTTT. The encoded protein is CASSFMGQGAPTEAFF.

This clonotype was detected many times. The chain has TRBV10-1 and TRBJ2-7, with 8 bases matching TRBD1. Germline trimming cut 7 bases from V and 2 bases from J; bases unmatched to any gene: 7. The CDR3 has 14 residues. Germline V CDR1 and CDR2: WNHNN, SYGVQD (reference sequence). CDR3: CASTEGGQAYEQYF. DNA for the CDR3: TGCGCCAGCACCGAAGGGGGACAGGCCTACGAGCAGTACTTC.

Only a few counts were recorded for this clonotype. V gene TRBV10-3 combines with J gene TRBJ2-7, with 7 nucleotides matching TRBD1. The V and J ends lost 1 base and 4 bases, in that order; junction bases with no gene match: 7. This CDR3 comprises 15 residues. Germline V gives CDR1 ENHRY, CDR2 SYGVKD. CDR3 sequence (DNA): TGTGCCATCAGTGAGTGGGACAGAGAAAAGTACGAGCAGTACTTC. Amino acid sequence: CAISEWDREKYEQYF.

The V call is TRBV12-3 or TRBV12-4, the J call TRBJ1-1; possibly TRBD1 for D (6 bases). This CDR3 has 15 residues. V shed 5 bases and J shed 0 bases, with 13 bases lying between them. CDR3 amino acids: CASSEGGGMNTEAFF. CDR3 bases: TGTGCCAGCAGTGAGGGTGGGGGCATGAACACTGAAGCTTTCTTT.

This clonotype has more than one count but fewer than ten. Here the CDR3 reads CASSLNQDEKLFF. The CDR3 DNA reads as TGTGCCAGCAGCTTAAACCAAGATGAAAAACTGTTTTTT. The chain is built from TRBV7-9 and TRBJ1-4; D unresolved. Trimming shortened V by 2 bases and J by 6 bases, and 7 bases separated the two germline ends. CDR3 length: 13 amino acids. The V gene's germline CDR1 is SEHNR and CDR2 FQNEAQ (reference sequence).

The chain employs TRBV6-5 and TRBJ1-6, with a tentative D call TRBD1 (5 bases). Germline V CDR1 and CDR2: MNHEY, SVGAGI. V dropped 7 bases and J dropped 5 bases, with 18 bases sitting between them. This CDR3 spans 16 amino acids. The CDR3 DNA reads TGTGCCAGCAACACCGGTCGGGGCAGGGATAATTCACCCCTCCACTTT. Its translation: CASNTGRGRDNSPLHF.